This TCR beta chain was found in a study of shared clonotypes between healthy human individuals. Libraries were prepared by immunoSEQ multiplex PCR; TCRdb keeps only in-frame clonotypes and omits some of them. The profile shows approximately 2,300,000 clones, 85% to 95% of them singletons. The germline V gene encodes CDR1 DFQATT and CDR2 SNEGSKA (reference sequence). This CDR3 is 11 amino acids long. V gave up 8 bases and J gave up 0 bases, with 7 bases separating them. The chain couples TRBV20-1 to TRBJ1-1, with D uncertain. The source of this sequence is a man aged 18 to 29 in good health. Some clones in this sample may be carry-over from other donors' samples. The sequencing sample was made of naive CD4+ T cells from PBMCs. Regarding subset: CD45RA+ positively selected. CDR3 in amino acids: CSNHLNTEAFF. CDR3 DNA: TGCAGTAACCACCTGAACACTGAAGCTTTCTTT.